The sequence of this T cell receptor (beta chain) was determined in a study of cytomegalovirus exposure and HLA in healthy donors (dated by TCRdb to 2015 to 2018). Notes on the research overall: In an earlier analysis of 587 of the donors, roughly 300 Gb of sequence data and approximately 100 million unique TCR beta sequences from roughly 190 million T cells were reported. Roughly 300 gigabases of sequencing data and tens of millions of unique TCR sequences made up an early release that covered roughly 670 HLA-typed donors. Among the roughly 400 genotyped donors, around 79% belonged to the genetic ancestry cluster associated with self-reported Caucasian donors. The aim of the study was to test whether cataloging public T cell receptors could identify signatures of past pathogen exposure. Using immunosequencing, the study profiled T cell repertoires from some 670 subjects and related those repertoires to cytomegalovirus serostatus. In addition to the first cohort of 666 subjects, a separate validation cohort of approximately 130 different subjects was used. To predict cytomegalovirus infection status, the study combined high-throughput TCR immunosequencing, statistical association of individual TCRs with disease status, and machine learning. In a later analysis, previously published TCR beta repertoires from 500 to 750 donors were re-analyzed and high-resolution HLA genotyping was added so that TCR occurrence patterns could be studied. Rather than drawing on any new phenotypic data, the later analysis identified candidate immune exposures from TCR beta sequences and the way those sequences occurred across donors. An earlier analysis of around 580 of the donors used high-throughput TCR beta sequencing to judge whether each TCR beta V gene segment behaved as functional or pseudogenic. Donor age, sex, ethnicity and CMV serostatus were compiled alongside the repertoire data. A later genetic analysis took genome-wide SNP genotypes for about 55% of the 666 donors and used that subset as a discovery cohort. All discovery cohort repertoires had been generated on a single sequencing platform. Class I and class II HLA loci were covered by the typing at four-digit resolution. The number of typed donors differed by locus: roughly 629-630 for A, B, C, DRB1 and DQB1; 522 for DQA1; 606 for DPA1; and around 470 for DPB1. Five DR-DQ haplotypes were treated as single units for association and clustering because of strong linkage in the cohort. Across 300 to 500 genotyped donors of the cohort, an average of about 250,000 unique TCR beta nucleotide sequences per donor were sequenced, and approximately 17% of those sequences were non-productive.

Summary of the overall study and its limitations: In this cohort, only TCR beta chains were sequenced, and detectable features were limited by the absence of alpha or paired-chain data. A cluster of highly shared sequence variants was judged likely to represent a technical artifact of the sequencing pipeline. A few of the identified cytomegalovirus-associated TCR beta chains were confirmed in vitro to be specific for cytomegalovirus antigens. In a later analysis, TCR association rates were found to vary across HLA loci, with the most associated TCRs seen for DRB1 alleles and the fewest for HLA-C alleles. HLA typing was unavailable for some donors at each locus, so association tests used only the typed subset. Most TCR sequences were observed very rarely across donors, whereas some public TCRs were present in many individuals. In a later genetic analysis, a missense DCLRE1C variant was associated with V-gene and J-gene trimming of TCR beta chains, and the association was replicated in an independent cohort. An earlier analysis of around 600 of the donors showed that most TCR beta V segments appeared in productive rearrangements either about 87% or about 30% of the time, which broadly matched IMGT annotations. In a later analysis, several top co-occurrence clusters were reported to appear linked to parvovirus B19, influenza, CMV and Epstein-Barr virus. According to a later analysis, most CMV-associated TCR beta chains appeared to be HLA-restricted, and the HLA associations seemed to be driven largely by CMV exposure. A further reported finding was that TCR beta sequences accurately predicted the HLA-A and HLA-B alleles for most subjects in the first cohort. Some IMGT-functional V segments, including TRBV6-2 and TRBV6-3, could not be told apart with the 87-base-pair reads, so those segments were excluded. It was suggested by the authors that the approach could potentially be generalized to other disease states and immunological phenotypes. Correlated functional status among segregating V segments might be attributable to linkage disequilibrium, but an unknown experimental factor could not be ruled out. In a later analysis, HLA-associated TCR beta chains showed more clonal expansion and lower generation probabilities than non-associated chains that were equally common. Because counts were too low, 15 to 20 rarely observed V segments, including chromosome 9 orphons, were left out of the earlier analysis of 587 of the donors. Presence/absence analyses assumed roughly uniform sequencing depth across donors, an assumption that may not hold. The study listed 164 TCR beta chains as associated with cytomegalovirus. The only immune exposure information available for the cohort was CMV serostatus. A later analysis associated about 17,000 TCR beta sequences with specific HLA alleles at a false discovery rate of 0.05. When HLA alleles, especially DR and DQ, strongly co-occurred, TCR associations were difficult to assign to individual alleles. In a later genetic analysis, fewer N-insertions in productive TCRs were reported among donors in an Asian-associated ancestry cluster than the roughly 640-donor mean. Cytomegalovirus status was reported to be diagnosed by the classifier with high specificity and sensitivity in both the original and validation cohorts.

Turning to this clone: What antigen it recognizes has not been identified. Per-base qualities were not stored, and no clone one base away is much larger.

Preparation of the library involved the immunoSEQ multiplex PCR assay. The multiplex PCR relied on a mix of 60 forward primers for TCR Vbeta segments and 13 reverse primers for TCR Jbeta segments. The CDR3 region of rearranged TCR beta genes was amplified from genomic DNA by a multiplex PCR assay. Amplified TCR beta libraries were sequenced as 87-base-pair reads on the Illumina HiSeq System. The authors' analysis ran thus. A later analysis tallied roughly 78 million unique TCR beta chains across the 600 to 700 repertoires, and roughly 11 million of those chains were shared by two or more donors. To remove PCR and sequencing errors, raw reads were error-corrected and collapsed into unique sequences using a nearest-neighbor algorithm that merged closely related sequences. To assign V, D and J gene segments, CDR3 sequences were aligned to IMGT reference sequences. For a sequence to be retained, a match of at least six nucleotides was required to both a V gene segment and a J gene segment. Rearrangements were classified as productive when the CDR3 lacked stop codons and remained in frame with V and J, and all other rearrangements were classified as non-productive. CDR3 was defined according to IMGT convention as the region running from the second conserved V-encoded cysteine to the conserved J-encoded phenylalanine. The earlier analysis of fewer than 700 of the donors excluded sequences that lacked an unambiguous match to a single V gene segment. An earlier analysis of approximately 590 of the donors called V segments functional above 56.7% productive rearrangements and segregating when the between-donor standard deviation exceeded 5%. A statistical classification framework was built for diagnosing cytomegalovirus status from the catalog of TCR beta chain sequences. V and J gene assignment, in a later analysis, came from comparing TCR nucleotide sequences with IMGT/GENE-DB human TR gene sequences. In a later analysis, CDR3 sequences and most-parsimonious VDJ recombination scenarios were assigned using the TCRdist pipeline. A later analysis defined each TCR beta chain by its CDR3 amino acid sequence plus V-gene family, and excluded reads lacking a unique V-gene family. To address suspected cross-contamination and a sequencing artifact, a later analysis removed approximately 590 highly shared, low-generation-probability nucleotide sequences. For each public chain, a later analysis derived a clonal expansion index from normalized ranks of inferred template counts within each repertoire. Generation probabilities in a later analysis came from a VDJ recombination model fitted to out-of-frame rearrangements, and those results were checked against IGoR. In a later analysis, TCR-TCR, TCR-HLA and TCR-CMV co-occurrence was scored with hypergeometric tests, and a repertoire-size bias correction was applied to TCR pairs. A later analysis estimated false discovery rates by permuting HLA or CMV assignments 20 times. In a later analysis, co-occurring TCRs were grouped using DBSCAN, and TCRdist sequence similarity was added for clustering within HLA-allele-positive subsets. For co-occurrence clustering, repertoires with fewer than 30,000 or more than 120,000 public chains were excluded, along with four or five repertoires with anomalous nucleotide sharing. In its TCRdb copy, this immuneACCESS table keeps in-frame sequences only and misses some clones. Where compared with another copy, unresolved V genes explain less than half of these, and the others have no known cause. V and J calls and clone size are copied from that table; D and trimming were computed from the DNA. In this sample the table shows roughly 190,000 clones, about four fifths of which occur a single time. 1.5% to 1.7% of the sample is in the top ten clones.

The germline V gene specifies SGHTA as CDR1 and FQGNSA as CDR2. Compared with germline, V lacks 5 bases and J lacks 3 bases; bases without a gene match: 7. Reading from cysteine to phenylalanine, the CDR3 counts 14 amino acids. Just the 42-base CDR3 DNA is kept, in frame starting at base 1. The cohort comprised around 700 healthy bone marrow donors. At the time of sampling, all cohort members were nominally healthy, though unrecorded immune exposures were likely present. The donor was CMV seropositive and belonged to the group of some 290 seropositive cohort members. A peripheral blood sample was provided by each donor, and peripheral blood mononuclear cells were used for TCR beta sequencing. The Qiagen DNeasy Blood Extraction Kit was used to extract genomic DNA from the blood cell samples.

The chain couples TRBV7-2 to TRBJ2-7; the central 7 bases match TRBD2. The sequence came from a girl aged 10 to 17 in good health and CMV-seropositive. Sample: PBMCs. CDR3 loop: CASSPGRGNYEQYF. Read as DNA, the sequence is TGTGCCAGCAGCCCCGGGCGGGGGAACTACGAGCAGTACTTC.